Below, 4 T cell receptor beta chains from the same sample are listed, as sequenced in a study of regulatory T cells in long-lasting Graves disease. The time point is: newly diagnosed GD, antithyroid drugs for less than 3 months. RNA isolated from PBMCs was used to make the TCR library. Both iRepertoire HTBI primers and Arm-PCR of CDR3 regions were used to build the TCR beta libraries. TCRdb re-derived calls from the multiplex PCR reads in MiXCR, one entry per CDR3 protein. Of fewer than 550,000 distinct CDR3 sequences in the sample, 16% were seen once. These data also featured in a second study, about T cells in Graves' hyperthyroidism and ophthalmopathy.

This sample comprised peripheral blood mononuclear cells (PBMCs), obtained at new diagnosis, from a patient treated with antithyroid drugs. The receptors come from a woman aged 18-35 years with Graves disease.

This clonotype was observed a handful of times. The J gene is TRBJ1-6, the V gene TRBV11-2; D is uncertain. V lost 5 bases and J 0 bases, leaving 17 bases between the germline ends. The CDR3 extends over 18 amino acids. Germline V gene lookup returns CDR1 SGHAT and CDR2 FQNNGV. CDR3 bases: TGTGCCAGCAGCCTCGGGCCCCTCGGGAGCTCCTATAATTCACCCCTCCACTTT. It is translated as CASSLGPLGSSYNSPLHF.

This clonotype appeared many times. The chain carries TRBV28 and TRBJ2-1; 9 nucleotides match TRBD2. Per germline, CDR1 MDHEN and CDR2 SYDVKM. The CDR3 is 15 amino acids. V trimming: 1 base; J trimming: 6 bases; junction bases outside the gene matches: 4. DNA of the CDR3: TGTGCCAGCAGTTTATCGCTAGCGGGGCTCAATGAGCAGTTCTTC. It is translated as CASSLSLAGLNEQFF.

The sample holds many counts of this clonotype. This rearrangement joins TRBV5-1 to TRBJ1-1; D unclear. Germline V gene sequence: CDR1 SGHRS, CDR2 YFSETQ. The ends were cut back, 2 bases at V and 6 bases at J, with 23 bases in the middle. The CDR3 has 17 residues. CDR3 in amino acids: CASSFNILTSQKAEAFF. CDR3 nucleotides: TGCGCCAGCAGCTTTAACATCCTAACTTCGCAAAAAGCTGAAGCTTTCTTT.

Here the CDR3 reads CASSRGLGVETQYF. CDR3 bases: TGTGCCAGCAGCCGAGGACTAGGCGTAGAGACCCAGTACTTC. The V and J genes are TRBV3-1 and TRBJ2-5, with 7 bases aligning to TRBD2. This CDR3 contains 14 residues. Trimming took 4 bases from V and 4 from J; bases not matched to a gene: 6. Germline V gene sequence: CDR1 LGHDT, CDR2 YNNKEL (reference sequence).